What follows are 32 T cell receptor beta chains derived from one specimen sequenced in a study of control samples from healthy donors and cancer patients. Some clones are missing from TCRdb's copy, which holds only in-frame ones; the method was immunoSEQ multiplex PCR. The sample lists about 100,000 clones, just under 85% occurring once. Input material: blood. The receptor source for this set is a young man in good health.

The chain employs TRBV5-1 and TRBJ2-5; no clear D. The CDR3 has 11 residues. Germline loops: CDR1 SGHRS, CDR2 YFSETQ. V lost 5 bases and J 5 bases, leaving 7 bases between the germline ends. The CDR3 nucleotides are TGCGCCAGCAGATCGCCGGAGACCCAGTACTTC. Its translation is CASRSPETQYF.

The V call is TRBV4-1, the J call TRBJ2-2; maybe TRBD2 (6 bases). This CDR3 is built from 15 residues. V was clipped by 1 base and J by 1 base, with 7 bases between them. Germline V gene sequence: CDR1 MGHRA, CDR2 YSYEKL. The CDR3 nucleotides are TGCGCCAGCAGCCAAGGGAGGGGGAACACCGGGGAGCTGTTTTTT. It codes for CASSQGRGNTGELFF.

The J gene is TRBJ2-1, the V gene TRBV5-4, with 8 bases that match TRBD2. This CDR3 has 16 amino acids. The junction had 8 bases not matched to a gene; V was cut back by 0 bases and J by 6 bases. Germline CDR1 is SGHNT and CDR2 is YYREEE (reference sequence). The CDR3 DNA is TGTGCCAGCAGCTTGGGAGGGACTAGGGGGACCAATGAGCAGTTCTTC. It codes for CASSLGGTRGTNEQFF. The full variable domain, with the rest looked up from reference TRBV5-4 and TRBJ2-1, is ETGVTQSPTHLIKTRGQQVTLRCSSQSGHNTVSWYQQALGQGPQFIFQYYREEENGRGNFPPRFSGLQFPNYSSELNVNALELDDSALYLCASSLGGTRGTNEQFFGPGTRLTVL.

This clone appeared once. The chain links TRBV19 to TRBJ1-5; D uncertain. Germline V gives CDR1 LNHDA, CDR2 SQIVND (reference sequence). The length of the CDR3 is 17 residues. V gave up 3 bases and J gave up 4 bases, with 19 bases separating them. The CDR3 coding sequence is TGTGCCAGTAGTATGAAGGGATTGAAACCGCCAAATCAGCCCCAGCATTTT. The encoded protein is CASSMKGLKPPNQPQHF.

This CDR3 is CASGGGVNYGYTF. The CDR3 DNA reads TGTGCCAGCGGAGGGGGAGTCAACTATGGCTACACCTTC. J is TRBJ1-2 and V is TRBV5-8; D possibly corresponds to TRBD1 (6 bases). Germline CDR1 SGHTS, CDR2 YDEGEE. V lost 7 bases, J lost 2 bases, and 12 bases lay in between. The CDR3 covers 13 residues.

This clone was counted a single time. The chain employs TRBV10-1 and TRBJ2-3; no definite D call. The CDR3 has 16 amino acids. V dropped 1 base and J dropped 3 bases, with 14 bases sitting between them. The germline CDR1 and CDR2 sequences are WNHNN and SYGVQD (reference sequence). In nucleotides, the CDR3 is TGCGCCAGCAGTGAGTTTGGCAGCGCCAATACAGATACGCAGTATTTT. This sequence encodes CASSEFGSANTDTQYF.

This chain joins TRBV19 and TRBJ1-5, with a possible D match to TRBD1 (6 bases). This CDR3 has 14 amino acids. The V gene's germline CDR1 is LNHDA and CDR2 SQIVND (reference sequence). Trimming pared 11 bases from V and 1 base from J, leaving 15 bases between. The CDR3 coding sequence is TGTGCCTCAAATAGGGGGGTAAGCAATCAGCCCCAGCATTTT. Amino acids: CASNRGVSNQPQHF.

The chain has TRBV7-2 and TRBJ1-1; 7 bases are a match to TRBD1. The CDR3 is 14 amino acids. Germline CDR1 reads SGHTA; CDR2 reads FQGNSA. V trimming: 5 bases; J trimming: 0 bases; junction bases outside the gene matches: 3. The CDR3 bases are TGTGCCAGCAGCCCGGGGACAGTGAACACTGAAGCTTTCTTT. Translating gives CASSPGTVNTEAFF.

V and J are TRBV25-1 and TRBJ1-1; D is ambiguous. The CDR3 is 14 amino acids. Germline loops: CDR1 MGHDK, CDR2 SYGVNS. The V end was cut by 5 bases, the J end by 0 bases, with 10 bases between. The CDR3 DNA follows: TGTGCCAGCAGTAATCGGGGTGTGAACACTGAAGCTTTCTTT. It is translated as CASSNRGVNTEAFF.

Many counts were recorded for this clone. The CDR3 DNA sequence: TGCGCCAGCAGCCAAGAAACAAGGAATGCCTATGGCTACACCTTC. Protein product: CASSQETRNAYGYTF. The chain links TRBV4-1 to TRBJ1-2; D is ambiguous. Trimming cost V 0 bases and J 4 bases, with 12 bases left between them. The CDR3 covers 15 residues. Germline V gene data show CDR1 as MGHRA and CDR2 as YSYEKL.

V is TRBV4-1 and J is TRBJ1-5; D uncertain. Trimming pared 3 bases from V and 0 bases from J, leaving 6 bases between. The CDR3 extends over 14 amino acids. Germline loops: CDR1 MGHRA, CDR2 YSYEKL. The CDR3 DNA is TGCGCCAGCAGCCACGCAAATAGCAATCAGCCCCAGCATTTT. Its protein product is CASSHANSNQPQHF.

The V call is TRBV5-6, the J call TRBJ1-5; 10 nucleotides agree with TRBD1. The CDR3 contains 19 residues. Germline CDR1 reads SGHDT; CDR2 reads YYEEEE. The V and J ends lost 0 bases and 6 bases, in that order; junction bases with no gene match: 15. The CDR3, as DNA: TGTGCCAGCAGCTTGGAAGGGACAGGGGACAACCAAGGTGGTCAGCCCCAGCATTTT. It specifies CASSLEGTGDNQGGQPQHF.

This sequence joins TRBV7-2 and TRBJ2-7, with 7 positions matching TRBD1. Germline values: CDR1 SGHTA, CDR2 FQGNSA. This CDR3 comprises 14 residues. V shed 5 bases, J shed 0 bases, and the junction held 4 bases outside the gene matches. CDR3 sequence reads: CASSEQGSSYEQYF. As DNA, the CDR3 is TGTGCCAGCAGCGAACAGGGGTCCTCCTACGAGCAGTACTTC.

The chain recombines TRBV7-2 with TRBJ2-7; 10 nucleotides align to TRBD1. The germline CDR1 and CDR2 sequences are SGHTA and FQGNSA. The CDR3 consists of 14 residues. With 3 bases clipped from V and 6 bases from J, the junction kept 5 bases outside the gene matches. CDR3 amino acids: CASSLAGTGVEQYF. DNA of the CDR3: TGTGCCAGCAGCTTGGCCGGGACAGGGGTCGAGCAGTACTTC. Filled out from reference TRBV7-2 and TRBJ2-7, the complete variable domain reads GAGVSQSPSNKVTEKGKDVELRCDPISGHTALYWYRQSLGQGLEFLIYFQGNSAPDKSGLPSDRFSAERTGGSVSTLTIQRTQQEDSAVYLCASSLAGTGVEQYFGPGTRLTVT.

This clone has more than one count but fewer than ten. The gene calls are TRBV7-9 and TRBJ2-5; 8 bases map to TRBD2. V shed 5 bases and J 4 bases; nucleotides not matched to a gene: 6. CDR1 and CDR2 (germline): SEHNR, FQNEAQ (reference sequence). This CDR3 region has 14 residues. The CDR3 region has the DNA TGTGCCAGCAGCCCAACGGCGGGAGGAGAGACCCAGTACTTC. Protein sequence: CASSPTAGGETQYF.

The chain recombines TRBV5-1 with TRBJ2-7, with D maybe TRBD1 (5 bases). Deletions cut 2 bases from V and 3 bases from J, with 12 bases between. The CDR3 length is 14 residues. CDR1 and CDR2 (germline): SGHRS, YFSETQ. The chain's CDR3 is CASSFREGDYEQYF. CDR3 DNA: TGCGCCAGCAGCTTCAGGGAAGGGGACTACGAGCAGTACTTC. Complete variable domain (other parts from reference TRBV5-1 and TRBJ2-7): KAGVTQTPRYLIKTRGQQVTLSCSPISGHRSVSWYQQTPGQGLQFLFEYFSETQRNKGNFPGRFSGRQFSNSRSEMNVSTLELGDSALYLCASSFREGDYEQYFGPGTRLTVT.

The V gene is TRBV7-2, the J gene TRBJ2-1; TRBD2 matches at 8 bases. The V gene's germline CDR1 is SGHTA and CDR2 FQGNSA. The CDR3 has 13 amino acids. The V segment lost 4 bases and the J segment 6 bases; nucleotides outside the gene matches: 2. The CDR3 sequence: CASSSTSGNEQFF. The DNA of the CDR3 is TGTGCCAGCAGCTCAACTAGCGGCAATGAGCAGTTCTTC.

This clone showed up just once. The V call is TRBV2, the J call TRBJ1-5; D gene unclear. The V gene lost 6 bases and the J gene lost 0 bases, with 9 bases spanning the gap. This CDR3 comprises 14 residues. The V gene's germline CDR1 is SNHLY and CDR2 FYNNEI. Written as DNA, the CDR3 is TGTGCCAGCAGCGACGGGTATAGCAATCAGCCCCAGCATTTT. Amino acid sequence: CASSDGYSNQPQHF.

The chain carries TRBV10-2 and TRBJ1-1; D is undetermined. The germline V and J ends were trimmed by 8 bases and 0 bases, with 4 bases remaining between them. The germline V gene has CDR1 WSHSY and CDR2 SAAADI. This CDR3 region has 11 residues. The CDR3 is CASGVNTEAFF. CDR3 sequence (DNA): TGCGCCAGCGGCGTGAACACTGAAGCTTTCTTT.

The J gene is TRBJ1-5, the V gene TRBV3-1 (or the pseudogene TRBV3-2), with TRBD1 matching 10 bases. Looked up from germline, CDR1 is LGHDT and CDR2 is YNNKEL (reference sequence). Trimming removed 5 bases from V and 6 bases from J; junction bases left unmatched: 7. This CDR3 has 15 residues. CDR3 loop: CASSSRDRGGQPQHF. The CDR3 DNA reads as TGTGCCAGCAGCTCCCGGGACAGGGGCGGTCAGCCCCAGCATTTT.

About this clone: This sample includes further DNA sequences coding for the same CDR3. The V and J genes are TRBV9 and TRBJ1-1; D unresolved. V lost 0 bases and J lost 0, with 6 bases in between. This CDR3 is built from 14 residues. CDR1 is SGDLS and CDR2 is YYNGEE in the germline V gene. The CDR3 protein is CASSVGQMNTEAFF. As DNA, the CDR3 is TGTGCCAGCAGCGTAGGGCAGATGAACACTGAAGCTTTCTTT.

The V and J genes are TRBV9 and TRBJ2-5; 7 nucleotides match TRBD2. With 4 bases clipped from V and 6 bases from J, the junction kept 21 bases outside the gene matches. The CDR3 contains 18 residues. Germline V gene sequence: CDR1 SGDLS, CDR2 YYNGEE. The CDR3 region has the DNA TGTGCCAGCAGCCCTACCTCCGGGACTACCTCCCTCCAGAAGACCCAGTACTTC. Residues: CASSPTSGTTSLQKTQYF.

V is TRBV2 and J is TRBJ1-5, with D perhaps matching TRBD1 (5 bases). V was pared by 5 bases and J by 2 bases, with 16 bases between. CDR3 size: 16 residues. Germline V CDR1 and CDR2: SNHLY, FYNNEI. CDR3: CASSNRGVAGNQPQHF. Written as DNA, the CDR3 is TGTGCCAGCAGTAACCGGGGGGTAGCGGGCAATCAGCCCCAGCATTTT.

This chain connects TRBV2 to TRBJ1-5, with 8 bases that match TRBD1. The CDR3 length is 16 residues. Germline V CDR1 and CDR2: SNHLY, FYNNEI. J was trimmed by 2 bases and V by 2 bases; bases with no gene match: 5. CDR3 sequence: CASSERTGGRNQPQHF. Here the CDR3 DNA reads TGTGCCAGCAGTGAACGAACAGGGGGGCGCAATCAGCCCCAGCATTTT.

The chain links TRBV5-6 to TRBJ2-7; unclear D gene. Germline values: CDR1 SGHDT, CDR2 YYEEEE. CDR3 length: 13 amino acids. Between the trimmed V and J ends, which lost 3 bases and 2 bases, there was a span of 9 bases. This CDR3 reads CASSSDGAYEQYV. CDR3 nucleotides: TGTGCCAGCAGCTCAGATGGAGCCTACGAGCAGTACGTC.

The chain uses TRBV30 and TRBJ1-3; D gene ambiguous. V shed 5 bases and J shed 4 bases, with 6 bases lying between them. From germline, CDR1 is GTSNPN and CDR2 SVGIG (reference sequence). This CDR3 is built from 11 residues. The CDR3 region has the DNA TGTGCCTGGTCGGTAGGAAACACCATATATTTT. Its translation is CAWSVGNTIYF.

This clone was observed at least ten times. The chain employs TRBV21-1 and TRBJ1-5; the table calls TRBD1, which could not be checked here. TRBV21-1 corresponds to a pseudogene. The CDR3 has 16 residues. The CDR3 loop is CASSKALGAGGQPQHF. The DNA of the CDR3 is TGTGCCAGCAGCAAAGCGCTAGGGGCAGGGGGCCAGCCCCAGCATTTT.

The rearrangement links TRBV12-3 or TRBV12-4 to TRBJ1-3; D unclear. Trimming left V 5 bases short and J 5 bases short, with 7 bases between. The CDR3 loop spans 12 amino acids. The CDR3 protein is CASSLNRNTIYF. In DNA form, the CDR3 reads TGTGCCAGCAGTCTAAACAGAAACACCATATATTTT.

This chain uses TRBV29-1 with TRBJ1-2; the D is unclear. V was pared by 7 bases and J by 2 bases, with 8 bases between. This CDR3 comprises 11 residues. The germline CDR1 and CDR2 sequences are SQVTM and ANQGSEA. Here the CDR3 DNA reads TGCAGCGGACTGGTGAACTATGGCTACACCTTC. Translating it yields CSGLVNYGYTF.

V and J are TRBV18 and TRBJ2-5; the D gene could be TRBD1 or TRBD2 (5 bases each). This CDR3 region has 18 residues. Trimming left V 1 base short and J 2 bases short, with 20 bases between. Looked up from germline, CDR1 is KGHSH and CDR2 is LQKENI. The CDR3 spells CASSPLGPGRGAQETQYF. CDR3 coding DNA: TGTGCCAGCTCACCACTAGGGCCGGGGAGAGGGGCTCAAGAGACCCAGTACTTC. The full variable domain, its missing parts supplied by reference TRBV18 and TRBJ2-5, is NAGVMQNPRHLVRRRGQEARLRCSPMKGHSHVYWYRQLPEEGLKFMVYLQKENIIDESGMPKERFSAEFPKEGPSILRIQQVVRGDSAAYFCASSPLGPGRGAQETQYFGPGTRLLVL.

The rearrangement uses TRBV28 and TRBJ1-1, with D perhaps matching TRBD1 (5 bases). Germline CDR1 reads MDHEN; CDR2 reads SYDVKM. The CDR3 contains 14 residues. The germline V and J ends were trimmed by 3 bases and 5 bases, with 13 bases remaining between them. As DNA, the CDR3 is TGTGCCAGCAGTTTGGGGGGTCTGGGGACTGAAGCTTTCTTT. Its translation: CASSLGGLGTEAFF.

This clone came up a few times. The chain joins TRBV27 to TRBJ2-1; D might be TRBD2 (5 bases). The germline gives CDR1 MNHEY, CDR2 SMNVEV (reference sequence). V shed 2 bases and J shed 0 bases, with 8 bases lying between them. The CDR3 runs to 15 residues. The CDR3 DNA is TGTGCCAGCAGTTTAGCGGACTCCTCCTACAATGAGCAGTTCTTC. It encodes CASSLADSSYNEQFF.